Shown below are 16 T cell receptor beta chains from a single sample sequenced in a study of identical twins. TCRdb re-called the 5' RACE reads through MiXCR, storing one row per CDR3 protein. The sample lists some 600,000 distinct CDR3 sequences, just over 7% occurring once. These data were also reused for a study on yellow fever vaccine responses in identical twins.

Source material: PBMCs. Receptor source: a woman between 18 and 29 years old in good health.

This sequence joins TRBV4-1 and TRBJ2-1, with 12 bases fitting TRBD2. The CDR3 sequence is 14 residues long. Germline CDR1 is MGHRA and CDR2 is YSYEKL. V lost 3 bases and J lost 10; bases outside the gene matches: 4. CDR3 amino acids: CASSHPGTSGEQFF. The CDR3 bases are TGCGCCAGCAGCCACCCCGGGACTAGCGGGGAGCAGTTCTTC.

This clonotype was counted only a few times. This chain joins TRBV11-2 and TRBJ2-3; 7 nucleotides match TRBD1. CDR1 SGHAT and CDR2 FQNNGV come from the germline V gene. The CDR3 totals 14 residues. V shed 4 bases, J shed 4 bases, and the junction held 5 bases outside the gene matches. CDR3 protein: CASSSTGSADTQYF. The CDR3 DNA reads as TGTGCCAGCAGCTCGACAGGGTCGGCAGATACGCAGTATTTT. The whole variable domain, remainder taken from reference TRBV11-2 and TRBJ2-3, is EAGVAQSPRYKIIEKRQSVAFWCNPISGHATLYWYQQILGQGPKLLIQFQNNGVVDDSQLPKDRFSAERLKGVDSTLKIQPAKLEDSAVYLCASSSTGSADTQYFGPGTRLTVL.

The chain recombines TRBV2 with TRBJ1-3, with no clear D. V was trimmed by 8 bases and J by 7 bases, leaving 21 bases between them. This CDR3 has 15 residues. Germline-derived CDR1 and CDR2 are SNHLY and FYNNEI. In DNA, the CDR3 is TGTGCCAGCTCCCCACCGGGTCACGGAGGGAACACCATATATTTT. Translated, it gives CASSPPGHGGNTIYF.

The table lists this clonotype with many counts. The DNA of the CDR3 is TGTGCCAGCAGTGAAGGAGTAAAAGCTGGAAACACCATATATTTT. This sequence encodes CASSEGVKAGNTIYF. This chain uses TRBV2 with TRBJ1-3; D uncertain. Germline CDR1 is SNHLY and CDR2 is FYNNEI. There are 15 residues in the CDR3. V shed 1 base and J shed 2 bases, with 9 bases lying between them.

Only a few counts were recorded for this clonotype. The rearrangement uses TRBV10-3 and TRBJ2-7; D possibly matches TRBD1 or TRBD2 (5 bases each). Germline loops: CDR1 ENHRY, CDR2 SYGVKD. This CDR3 region has 14 residues. Trimming stripped 6 bases from V and 0 bases from J, with 12 bases between. The DNA of the CDR3 is TGTGCCATCAGCGGGTCGGGGACCTCCTACGAGCAGTACTTC. This encodes CAISGSGTSYEQYF.

The table lists this clonotype with a few counts. The rearrangement joins TRBV12-3 or TRBV12-4 to TRBJ1-1; a possible D gene is TRBD1 (5 bases). The V end lost 7 bases, the J end lost 9 bases, and 12 bases lay between the germline ends. The CDR3 is made up of 11 amino acids. CDR3 amino acids: CASTLGGKAFF. In nucleotides, the CDR3 is TGTGCCAGCACCCTGGGGGGGAAAGCTTTCTTT.

This clonotype was counted ten times or more. The V call is TRBV24-1, the J call TRBJ2-5; 10 bases align to TRBD1. Per germline, CDR1 KGHDR and CDR2 SFDVKD. The CDR3 has 15 amino acids. V lost 4 bases and J lost 4; bases outside the gene matches: 5. The DNA for the CDR3 is TGTGCCACCAGTGAGACAGGGGGCGAAGGAGAGACCCAGTACTTC. This gives the protein CATSETGGEGETQYF.

This clonotype occurred many times. V gene TRBV12-3 or TRBV12-4 combines with J gene TRBJ2-4; D not resolved. The CDR3 sequence is 12 residues long. Trimming shortened V by 8 bases and J by 5 bases, and 10 bases separated the two germline ends. CDR3 in DNA: TGTGCCAGCTGTACCGTTGAAAACATTCAGTACTTC. Translated: CASCTVENIQYF.

This clonotype was observed a handful of times. The chain recombines TRBV7-9 with TRBJ2-2; D gene ambiguous. The CDR3 totals 13 residues. Germline lookup yields CDR1 SEHNR and CDR2 FQNEAQ (reference sequence). Trimming took off 4 bases at V and 6 bases at J, with 9 bases between the two ends. The CDR3 spells CASSSLLSGELFF. DNA of the CDR3: TGTGCCAGCAGCTCCTTGCTTTCCGGGGAGCTGTTTTTT.

The chain carries TRBV4-1 and TRBJ2-1, with a possible D match to TRBD1 (5 bases). The CDR3 covers 14 residues. The V end was cut by 3 bases, the J end by 4 bases, with 10 bases between. CDR1 and CDR2 from the germline V gene are MGHRA and YSYEKL. CDR3 coding DNA: TGCGCCAGCAGCCACGGACAAGGATACAATGAGCAGTTCTTC. It specifies CASSHGQGYNEQFF.

V usage is TRBV24-1 and J usage is TRBJ2-7; D uncertain. Germline-derived CDR1 and CDR2 are KGHDR and SFDVKD. V lost 3 bases and J lost 3, with 17 bases in between. This CDR3 spans 16 amino acids. The CDR3 here is CATSDPKSTTNYEQYF. Here the CDR3 DNA reads TGTGCCACCAGTGATCCGAAGAGTACGACCAACTACGAGCAGTACTTC.

This clonotype was counted a few times. The chain is built from TRBV28 and TRBJ2-7; TRBD2 aligns across 8 bases. J lost 0 bases, V lost 7 bases, and 11 bases had no gene match. This CDR3 comprises 16 residues. Germline CDR1 reads MDHEN; CDR2 reads SYDVKM. The CDR3 nucleotides read TGTGCCAGCACCTCCAGGTTAGCGGGACACTCCTACGAGCAGTACTTC. Protein product: CASTSRLAGHSYEQYF.

This clonotype was seen a handful of times. V and J are TRBV29-1 and TRBJ2-2, with TRBD1 identical over 11 bases. The ends lost 6 bases at V and 7 bases at J; junction bases unmatched: 10. Germline V gives CDR1 SQVTM, CDR2 ANQGSEA. The CDR3 spans 15 residues. Written as DNA, the CDR3 is TGCAGCGTCAGGACCGGGACAGGGGGAAGCGGGGAGCTGTTTTTT. Encoded protein: CSVRTGTGGSGELFF.

This clonotype appeared many times. The rearrangement joins TRBV2 to TRBJ1-5; no clear D. Trimming took off 6 bases at V and 0 bases at J, with 12 bases between the two ends. Germline-derived CDR1 and CDR2 are SNHLY and FYNNEI. This CDR3 region has 15 residues. DNA for the CDR3: TGTGCCAGCAGCCTGGGTACCTATAGCAATCAGCCCCAGCATTTT. Translating it yields CASSLGTYSNQPQHF.

A remark on this clonotype: One end of the junction varies from germline; a read error may be responsible. This chain joins TRBV10-1 and TRBJ2-1; 7 nucleotides line up with TRBD1. The CDR3 runs 17 residues. The germline V gene encodes CDR1 WNHNN and CDR2 SYGVQD (reference sequence). CDR3 in amino acids: CASSGTIRGLTYNGQFF. As DNA, the CDR3 is TGCGCCAGCAGTGGGACGATAAGGGGGCTAACTTACAATGGGCAGTTCTTC.

This clonotype has just a few counts. This sequence joins TRBV2 and TRBJ2-7, with TRBD2 matching over 15 bases. V shed 7 bases, J shed 2 bases, and the junction held 9 bases outside the gene matches. Per germline, CDR1 SNHLY and CDR2 FYNNEI. The CDR3 spans 17 residues. As DNA, the CDR3 is TGTGCCAGCACCCCGGGACTAGCGGGAGGCCCAGCCTACGAGCAGTACTTC. This encodes CASTPGLAGGPAYEQYF.